This T cell receptor (beta chain) was obtained from a study of blood T cell repertoires in COVID-19. Study details: Italy, Spain and the United States were the sources of the convalescent and acute COVID-19 samples. The cDNA or gDNA used as material had been derived from T cells, B-cell-depleted T cells, or PBMCs.

In the original workflow: Estimated nucleated cell counts came from reference gene primer amplification. Generated by immunoSEQ multiplex PCR, the TCRdb table keeps only in-frame clones and is missing some. D and trimming come from the DNA, and the V and J calls and clone size come from that table. Among 350,000 or so clones listed, around four fifths were seen once. Germline V CDR1 and CDR2: SGHNT, YYREEE (reference sequence). Losses at the gene ends were 4 bases for V and 7 bases for J; bases not matched to a gene: 11. CDR3 size: 17 residues. This clone has more than one count but fewer than ten. Sequencing was carried out using peripheral blood. The chain couples TRBV5-4 to TRBJ1-6; TRBD1 matches at 10 bases. This TCR derives from a man aged 25 to 45 with active or convalescent COVID-19. The CDR3 here is CASSTGKGQGLNSPLHF. The CDR3 DNA reads as TGTGCCAGCAGCACGGGCAAGGGACAGGGGCTGAATTCACCCCTCCACTTT.